Presented here are 20 T cell receptor beta chains from one specimen sequenced in a study of blood T cell repertoires in COVID-19. The method was immunoSEQ multiplex PCR; TCRdb's version includes in-frame clones alone and lacks a portion of them. The sample records 150,000 or so clones, around 84% being singletons. The sequencing input was PBMCs or T cells enriched from blood (not recorded which). The receptors were gathered from a man aged 40-55 years who had recovered from COVID-19.

In this sample, this clone turned up once. This chain uses TRBV3-1 (or the pseudogene TRBV3-2) with TRBJ1-1; TRBD1 aligns across 10 bases. V was pared by 4 bases and J by 6 bases, with 2 bases of the junction left unmatched. Germline lookup yields CDR1 LGHDT and CDR2 YNNKEL (reference sequence). The CDR3 spans 13 residues. CDR3 region: CASSPDRGSEAFF. CDR3 bases: TGTGCCAGCAGCCCGGACAGGGGGTCTGAAGCTTTCTTT.

The table lists this clone with a few counts. The chain uses TRBV6-1 and TRBJ2-7; 10 bases agree with TRBD2. The germline V gene has CDR1 MNHNS and CDR2 SASEGT. Trimming took 2 bases from V and 0 from J; bases not matched to a gene: 13. The CDR3 has 19 amino acids. CDR3 in amino acids: CASSEILVVSGGLSYEQYF. For the CDR3, the DNA is TGTGCCAGCAGTGAAATTCTAGTCGTTAGCGGGGGGCTCTCCTACGAGCAGTACTTC.

CDR3 in DNA: TGTGCCAGCAGCTTAATGGACAGGGGAAACACCGGGGAGCTGTTTTTT. It yields the protein CASSLMDRGNTGELFF. The chain employs TRBV7-3 and TRBJ2-2; 9 positions match TRBD1. This CDR3 has 16 amino acids. Germline CDR1 and CDR2: SGHTA and FQGTGA. V lost 1 base and J lost 2; bases outside the gene matches: 2.

The chain's CDR3 is CASSLAPSGWNTGELFF. The CDR3, as DNA: TGTGCCAGCAGCTTAGCGCCTAGCGGTTGGAACACCGGGGAGCTGTTTTTT. The J gene is TRBJ2-2, the V gene TRBV7-2, with 7 bases that match TRBD2. The CDR3 is 17 residues long. The V gene's germline CDR1 is SGHTA and CDR2 FQGNSA. Trimming at V came to 0 bases and at J to 1 base, leaving 5 bases not matched to a gene.

This clone was counted a single time. V usage is TRBV9 and J usage is TRBJ1-2; D not resolved. This CDR3 comprises 15 residues. The V gene lost 0 bases and the J gene lost 4 bases, with 13 bases spanning the gap. Germline CDR1 is SGDLS and CDR2 is YYNGEE. CDR3 nucleotide sequence: TGTGCCAGCAGCGTAGGTACCGCGGGAAGCTATGGCTACACCTTC. It translates to CASSVGTAGSYGYTF.

This clone was seen a few times. The V gene is TRBV24-1, the J gene TRBJ1-1, with 8 positions matching TRBD1. The CDR3 contains 17 residues. Unmatched junction bases numbered 14, after V lost 4 bases and J lost 5 bases. Germline V gene sequence: CDR1 KGHDR, CDR2 SFDVKD. DNA for the CDR3: TGTGCCACCAGTGACCCCAACTCCGGGACAGGACATACTGAAGCTTTCTTT. It encodes CATSDPNSGTGHTEAFF.

The gene calls are TRBV7-6 and TRBJ2-1; 9 nucleotides agree with TRBD1. Germline CDR1 and CDR2: SGHVS and FNYEAQ. V shed 5 bases and J 2 bases; nucleotides not matched to a gene: 7. The CDR3 covers 16 residues. CDR3 bases: TGTGCCAGCAGCGGACGGGACAGGGTGCCCTACAATGAGCAGTTCTTC. Its protein is CASSGRDRVPYNEQFF.

The chain carries TRBV2 and TRBJ1-2; D might be TRBD1 (5 bases). The germline V gene encodes CDR1 SNHLY and CDR2 FYNNEI. With 5 bases removed from V and 8 bases from J, the gap between germline ends came to 12 bases. The CDR3 has 12 residues. The CDR3 loop is CASSPGQRGYTF. The CDR3, as DNA: TGTGCCAGCAGTCCAGGGCAAAGGGGCTACACCTTC. The whole variable domain, remainder taken from reference TRBV2 and TRBJ1-2, is EPEVTQTPSHQVTQMGQEVILRCVPISNHLYFYWYRQILGQKVEFLVSFYNNEISEKSEIFDDQFSVERPDGSNFTLKIRSTKLEDSAMYFCASSPGQRGYTFGSGTRLTVV.

This chain links TRBV7-3 with TRBJ2-1; TRBD2 aligns across 9 bases. V dropped 4 bases and J dropped 10; count of bases not matched to a gene: 5. This CDR3 comprises 13 residues. Germline loops: CDR1 SGHTA, CDR2 FQGTGA. CDR3 residues: CASSYSGGTEQFF. The CDR3 region has the DNA TGTGCCAGCAGCTACAGCGGGGGGACAGAGCAGTTCTTC.

The V and J genes are TRBV4-2 and TRBJ2-3; 10 bases are a match to TRBD1. The V gene end was trimmed by 5 bases and the J gene end by 4 bases; junction bases not matched to a gene: 6. Germline V gene data show CDR1 as LGHNA and CDR2 as YNFKEQ. The CDR3 runs to 15 residues. CDR3 coding DNA: TGTGCCAGCAGCGCCCGGGACAGGGGTGCAGATACGCAGTATTTT. Protein product: CASSARDRGADTQYF.

This sequence joins TRBV5-4 and TRBJ1-2; D possibly corresponds to TRBD1 (6 bases). CDR1 SGHNT and CDR2 YYREEE come from the germline V gene (reference sequence). The length of the CDR3 is 14 residues. Between the trimmed V and J ends, which lost 2 bases and 5 bases, there was a span of 13 bases. Here the CDR3 DNA reads TGTGCCAGCAGCTTAACACAGGGAAAATATGGCTACACCTTC. It is translated as CASSLTQGKYGYTF.

The rearrangement joins TRBV5-1 to TRBJ1-4, with 7 bases matching TRBD1. V was clipped by 4 bases and J by 8 bases; unmatched bases: 8. The germline gives CDR1 SGHRS, CDR2 YFSETQ. The CDR3 loop spans 14 amino acids. The CDR3 nucleotides read TGCGCCAGCAGCACAGGGGTAGTTGGGGAAAAACTGTTTTTT. Translated, it gives CASSTGVVGEKLFF. Using reference TRBV5-1 and TRBJ1-4 for the parts outside the CDR3, the full variable domain is KAGVTQTPRYLIKTRGQQVTLSCSPISGHRSVSWYQQTPGQGLQFLFEYFSETQRNKGNFPGRFSGRQFSNSRSEMNVSTLELGDSALYLCASSTGVVGEKLFFGSGTQLSVL.

This chain uses TRBV24-1 with TRBJ2-2; 8 bases agree with TRBD2. This CDR3 contains 17 residues. Per the germline V gene, CDR1 is KGHDR and CDR2 is SFDVKD. Trimming cost V 0 bases and J 1 base; bases outside gene matches: 3. CDR3 nucleotide sequence: TGTGCCACCAGTGATTTGCAAACTAGCGGGAACACCGGGGAGCTGTTTTTT. It is translated as CATSDLQTSGNTGELFF.

This sequence joins TRBV25-1 and TRBJ2-5; 14 bases are shared with TRBD2. V shed 5 bases, J shed 5 bases, and the junction held 10 bases outside the gene matches. Germline values: CDR1 MGHDK, CDR2 SYGVNS. The CDR3 totals 17 residues. CDR3 sequence reads: CASSTRTSGGPVETQYF. CDR3 nucleotide sequence: TGTGCCAGCAGTACCAGGACTAGCGGGGGGCCCGTTGAGACCCAGTACTTC. Combining the CDR3 with reference TRBV25-1 and TRBJ2-5 gives the whole variable domain EADIYQTPRYLVIGTGKKITLECSQTMGHDKMYWYQQDPGMELHLIHYSYGVNSTEKGDLSSESTVSRIRTEHFPLTLESARPSHTSQYLCASSTRTSGGPVETQYFGPGTRLLVL.

The chain has TRBV9 and TRBJ1-2; D is undetermined. The CDR3 has 13 amino acids. With 1 base removed from V and 4 bases from J, the gap between germline ends came to 8 bases. Germline CDR1 SGDLS, CDR2 YYNGEE. CDR3 region: CASSVTSGYGYTF. The CDR3 DNA reads TGTGCCAGCAGCGTAACTTCGGGCTATGGCTACACCTTC.

In this sample, this clone turned up a few times. The chain links TRBV2 to TRBJ2-1, with 7 bases fitting TRBD2. V dropped 3 bases and J dropped 2; count of bases not matched to a gene: 1. The CDR3 runs to 14 residues. Germline CDR1 and CDR2: SNHLY and FYNNEI. The CDR3 nucleotides read TGTGCCAGCAGTGAGACTAGCCCCTACAATGAGCAGTTCTTC. Translated, it gives CASSETSPYNEQFF. Full variable domain (outside the CDR3, taken from reference TRBV2 and TRBJ2-1): EPEVTQTPSHQVTQMGQEVILRCVPISNHLYFYWYRQILGQKVEFLVSFYNNEISEKSEIFDDQFSVERPDGSNFTLKIRSTKLEDSAMYFCASSETSPYNEQFFGPGTRLTVL.

The chain carries TRBV14 and TRBJ1-3; no reliable D call. The CDR3 consists of 17 residues. V was clipped by 0 bases and J by 2 bases, with 14 bases between them. Germline V gene sequence: CDR1 SGHDN, CDR2 FVKESK. The CDR3 nucleotides are TGTGCCAGCAGCCAAGATCACGGCTTCCTAGCTGGAAACACCATATATTTT. Translation: CASSQDHGFLAGNTIYF.

This chain links TRBV5-1 with TRBJ2-5; 13 nucleotides align to TRBD2. The V segment lost 3 bases and the J segment 2 bases; nucleotides outside the gene matches: 7. Germline V gene lookup returns CDR1 SGHRS and CDR2 YFSETQ. The CDR3 is 17 amino acids. CDR3 in amino acids: CASSSVPTSGGQETQYF. CDR3 sequence (DNA): TGCGCCAGCAGCTCCGTTCCGACTAGCGGGGGGCAAGAGACCCAGTACTTC.

This rearrangement joins TRBV6-4 to TRBJ1-5, with 8 bases fitting TRBD1. Germline V gene data show CDR1 as MRHNA and CDR2 as SNTAGT. V dropped 2 bases and J dropped 0; count of bases not matched to a gene: 9. The CDR3 has 18 residues. The CDR3 coding sequence is TGTGCCAGCAGTGACCCATTGGGACAGGTGGATAGCAATCAGCCCCAGCATTTT. It yields the protein CASSDPLGQVDSNQPQHF.

The rearrangement uses TRBV5-4 and TRBJ1-3; no clear D. There are 15 residues in the CDR3. CDR1 is SGHNT and CDR2 is YYREEE in the germline V gene (reference sequence). Between the trimmed V and J ends, which lost 2 bases and 2 bases, there was a span of 11 bases. The CDR3 region is CASSFFGRAGNTIYF. Here the CDR3 DNA reads TGTGCCAGCAGCTTTTTTGGGAGGGCTGGAAACACCATATATTTT.